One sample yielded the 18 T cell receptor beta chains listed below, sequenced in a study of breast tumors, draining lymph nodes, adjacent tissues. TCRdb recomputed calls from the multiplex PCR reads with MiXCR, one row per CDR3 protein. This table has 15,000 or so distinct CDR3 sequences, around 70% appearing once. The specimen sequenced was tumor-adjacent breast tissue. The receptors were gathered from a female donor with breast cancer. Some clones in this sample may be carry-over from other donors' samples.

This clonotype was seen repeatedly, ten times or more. The CDR3 sequence: CASSETSGRSSYNEQFF. Written as DNA, the CDR3 is TGTGCCAGCAGTGAAACTAGCGGACGAAGCTCCTACAATGAGCAGTTCTTC. The rearrangement joins TRBV2 to TRBJ2-1, with TRBD2 matching over 8 bases. This CDR3 has 17 residues. Trimming cost V 2 bases and J 0 bases; bases outside gene matches: 6. Germline V gene sequence: CDR1 SNHLY, CDR2 FYNNEI.

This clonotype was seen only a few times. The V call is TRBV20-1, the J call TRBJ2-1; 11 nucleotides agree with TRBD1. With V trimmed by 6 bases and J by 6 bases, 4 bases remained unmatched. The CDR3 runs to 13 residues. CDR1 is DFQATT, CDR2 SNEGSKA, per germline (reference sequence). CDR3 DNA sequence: TGCAGTGCCCTGGGGACAGGGGGCAATGAGCAGTTCTTC. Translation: CSALGTGGNEQFF.

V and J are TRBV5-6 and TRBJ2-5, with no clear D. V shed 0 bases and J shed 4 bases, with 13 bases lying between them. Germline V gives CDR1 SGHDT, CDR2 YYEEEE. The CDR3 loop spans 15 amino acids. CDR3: CASSLVGGVVETQYF. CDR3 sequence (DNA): TGTGCCAGCAGCTTGGTAGGTGGGGTGGTAGAGACCCAGTACTTC.

CDR3 residues: CASSKGLAGAYEQYF. DNA for the CDR3: TGTGCCAGCAGCAAAGGACTAGCGGGAGCCTACGAGCAGTACTTC. V is TRBV7-2 and J is TRBJ2-7; 13 bases agree with TRBD2. The CDR3 is 15 residues long. Germline V gene data show CDR1 as SGHTA and CDR2 as FQGNSA. V shed 5 bases and J 2 bases; nucleotides not matched to a gene: 3.

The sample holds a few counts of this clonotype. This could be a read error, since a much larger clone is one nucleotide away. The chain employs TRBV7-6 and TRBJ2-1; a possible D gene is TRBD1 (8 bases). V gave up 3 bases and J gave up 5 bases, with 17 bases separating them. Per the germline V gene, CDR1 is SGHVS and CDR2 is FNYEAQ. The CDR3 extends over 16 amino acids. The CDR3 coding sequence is TGTGCCAGCAGCTTCCTGACAGGGGACTACCACAATGAGCAGTTCTTC. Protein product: CASSFLTGDYHNEQFF.

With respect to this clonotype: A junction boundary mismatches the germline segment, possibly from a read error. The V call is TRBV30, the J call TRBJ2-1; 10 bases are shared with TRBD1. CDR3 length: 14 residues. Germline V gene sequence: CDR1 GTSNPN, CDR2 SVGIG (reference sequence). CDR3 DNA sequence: TGTGTCTGGAGTAGGACAGGGGGGGGGAGTGAGCAGTTCTTC. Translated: CVWSRTGGGSEQFF.

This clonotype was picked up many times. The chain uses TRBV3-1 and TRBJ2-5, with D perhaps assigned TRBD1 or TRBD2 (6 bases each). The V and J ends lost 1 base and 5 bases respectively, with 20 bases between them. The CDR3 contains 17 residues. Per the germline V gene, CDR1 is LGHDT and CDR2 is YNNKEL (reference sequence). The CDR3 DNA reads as TGTGCCAGCAGCCAAGCAGGGACACTAGCCGTTCGGGAGACCCAGTACTTC. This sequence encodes CASSQAGTLAVRETQYF.

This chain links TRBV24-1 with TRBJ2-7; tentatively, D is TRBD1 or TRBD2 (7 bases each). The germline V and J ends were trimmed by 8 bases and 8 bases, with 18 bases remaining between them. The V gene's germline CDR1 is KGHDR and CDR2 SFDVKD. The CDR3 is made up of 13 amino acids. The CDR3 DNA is TGTGCCACCAACCAGGGGGAGGGACGTAAGCAGTACTTC. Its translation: CATNQGEGRKQYF.

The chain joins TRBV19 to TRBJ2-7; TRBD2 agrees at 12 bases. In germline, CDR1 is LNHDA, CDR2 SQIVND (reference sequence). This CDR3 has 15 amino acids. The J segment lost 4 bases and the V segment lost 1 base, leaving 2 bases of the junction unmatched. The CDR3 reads CASSIGLAGAYEQYF. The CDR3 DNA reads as TGTGCCAGTAGTATAGGACTAGCGGGAGCATACGAGCAGTACTTC.

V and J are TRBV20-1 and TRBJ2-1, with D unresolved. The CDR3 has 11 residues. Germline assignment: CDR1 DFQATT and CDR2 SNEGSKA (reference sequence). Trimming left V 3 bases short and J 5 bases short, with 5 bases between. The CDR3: CSARPNNEQFF. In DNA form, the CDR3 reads TGCAGTGCTAGGCCCAACAATGAGCAGTTCTTC.

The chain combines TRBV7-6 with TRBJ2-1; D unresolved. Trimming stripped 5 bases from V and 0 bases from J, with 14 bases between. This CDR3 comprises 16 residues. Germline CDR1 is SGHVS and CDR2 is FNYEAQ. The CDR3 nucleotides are TGTGCCAGCAGCGGAAGGAGAGACCGCTCCTACAATGAGCAGTTCTTC. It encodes CASSGRRDRSYNEQFF.

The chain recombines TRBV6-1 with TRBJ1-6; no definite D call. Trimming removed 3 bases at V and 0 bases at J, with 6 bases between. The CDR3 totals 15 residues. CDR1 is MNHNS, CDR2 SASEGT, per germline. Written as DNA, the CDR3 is TGTGCCAGCAGTGACCAGAGCTCCTATAATTCACCCCTCCACTTT. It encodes CASSDQSSYNSPLHF.

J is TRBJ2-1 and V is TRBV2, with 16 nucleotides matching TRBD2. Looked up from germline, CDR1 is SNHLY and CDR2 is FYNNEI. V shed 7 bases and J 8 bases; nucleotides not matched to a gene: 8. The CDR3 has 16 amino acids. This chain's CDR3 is CASKGTSGRALHEQFF. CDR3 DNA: TGTGCCAGCAAAGGGACTAGCGGGAGGGCCTTGCATGAGCAGTTCTTC.

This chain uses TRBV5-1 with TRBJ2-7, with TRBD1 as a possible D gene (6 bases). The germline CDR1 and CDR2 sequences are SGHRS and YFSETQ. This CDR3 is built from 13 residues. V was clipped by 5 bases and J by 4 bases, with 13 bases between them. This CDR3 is CASRKQGSYEQYF. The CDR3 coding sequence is TGCGCCAGCAGGAAACAGGGTAGTTACGAGCAGTACTTC. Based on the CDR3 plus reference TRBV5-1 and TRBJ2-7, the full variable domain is KAGVTQTPRYLIKTRGQQVTLSCSPISGHRSVSWYQQTPGQGLQFLFEYFSETQRNKGNFPGRFSGRQFSNSRSEMNVSTLELGDSALYLCASRKQGSYEQYFGPGTRLTVT.

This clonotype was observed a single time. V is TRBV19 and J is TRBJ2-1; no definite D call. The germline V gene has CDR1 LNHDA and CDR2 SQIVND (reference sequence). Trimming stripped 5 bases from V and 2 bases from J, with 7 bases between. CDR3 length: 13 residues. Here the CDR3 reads CASSPRTYNEQFF. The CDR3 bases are TGTGCCAGTAGTCCCCGTACCTACAATGAGCAGTTCTTC.

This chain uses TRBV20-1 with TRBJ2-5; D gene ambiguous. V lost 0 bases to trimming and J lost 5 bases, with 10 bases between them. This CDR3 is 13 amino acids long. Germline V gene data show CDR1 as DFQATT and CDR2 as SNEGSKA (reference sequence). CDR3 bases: TGCAGTGCTAGAGATCACTTATCGGAGACCCAGTACTTC. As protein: CSARDHLSETQYF.

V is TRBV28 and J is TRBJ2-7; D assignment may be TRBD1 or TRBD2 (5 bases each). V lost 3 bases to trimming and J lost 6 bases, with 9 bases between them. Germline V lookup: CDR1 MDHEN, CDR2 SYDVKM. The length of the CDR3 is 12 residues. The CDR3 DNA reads TGTGCCAGCAGTTTTAGAGGGGCCGAGCAGTACTTC. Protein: CASSFRGAEQYF.

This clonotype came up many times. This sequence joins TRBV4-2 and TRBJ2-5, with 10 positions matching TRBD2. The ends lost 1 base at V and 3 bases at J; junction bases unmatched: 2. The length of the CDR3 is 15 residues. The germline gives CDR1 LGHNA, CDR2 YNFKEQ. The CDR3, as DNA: TGTGCCAGCAGCCAAGTGGGGACTAGCGAAGAGACCCAGTACTTC. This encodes CASSQVGTSEETQYF.